These 28 T cell receptor beta chains were all obtained from the same sample, sequenced in a study of T cell changes during pregnancy in multiple sclerosis. Method: immunoSEQ multiplex PCR; TCRdb's copy keeps in-frame clones and lacks some. The sample yields 130,000 or so clones, around 95% seen once. This sample comprised peripheral blood, obtained after pregnancy. All receptors derive from a female donor with multiple sclerosis, enrolled in a pregnancy study.

The rearrangement links TRBV11-2 to TRBJ2-7; a weak D match, TRBD1 (6 bases). This CDR3 is built from 13 residues. V was trimmed by 2 bases and J by 3 bases, leaving 8 bases between them. CDR1 and CDR2 from the germline V gene are SGHAT and FQNNGV. The CDR3 loop is CASSLRGGYEQYF. DNA of the CDR3: TGTGCCAGCAGCTTAAGAGGGGGCTACGAGCAGTACTTC.

The V call is TRBV7-2, the J call TRBJ2-5; D uncertain. Germline CDR1 is SGHTA and CDR2 is FQGNSA. The CDR3 is 11 residues long. V dropped 4 bases and J dropped 5 bases, with 5 bases sitting between them. The CDR3 DNA is TGTGCCAGCAGCTCCCTGGAGACCCAGTACTTC. Protein product: CASSSLETQYF. The complete variable domain, with remaining parts taken from reference TRBV7-2 and TRBJ2-5, reads GAGVSQSPSNKVTEKGKDVELRCDPISGHTALYWYRQSLGQGLEFLIYFQGNSAPDKSGLPSDRFSAERTGGSVSTLTIQRTQQEDSAVYLCASSSLETQYFGPGTRLLVL.

This chain links TRBV9 with TRBJ1-4; TRBD1 matches at 9 bases. Germline V gene lookup returns CDR1 SGDLS and CDR2 YYNGEE. Unmatched junction bases numbered 6, after V lost 4 bases and J lost 2 bases. The CDR3 runs to 16 residues. CDR3 DNA sequence: TGTGCCAGCAGCCCGGGGACAGGGACCACTAATGAAAAACTGTTTTTT. Translating it yields CASSPGTGTTNEKLFF.

The chain is built from TRBV4-2 and TRBJ2-7; the D is unclear. Germline V gene sequence: CDR1 LGHNA, CDR2 YNFKEQ. There are 14 residues in the CDR3. Trimming removed 1 base from V and 2 bases from J, with 9 bases in between. The DNA of the CDR3 is TGTGCCAGCAGCCAAGCCCAGAACCCCTACGAGCAGTACTTC. Its translation is CASSQAQNPYEQYF.

The chain links TRBV30 to TRBJ1-4; D possibly corresponds to TRBD1 (6 bases). This CDR3 has 14 amino acids. The V end lost 4 bases, the J end lost 5 bases, and 14 bases lay between the germline ends. Germline lookup yields CDR1 GTSNPN and CDR2 SVGIG (reference sequence). The DNA for the CDR3 is TGTGCCTGGACGCTCAGGGGTACCAATGAAAAACTGTTTTTT. Its translation: CAWTLRGTNEKLFF. The full variable domain, with the rest looked up from reference TRBV30 and TRBJ1-4, is SQTIHQWPATLVQPVGSPLSLECTVEGTSNPNLYWYRQAAGRGLQLLFYSVGIGQISSEVPQNLSASRPQDRQFILSSKKLLLSDSGFYLCAWTLRGTNEKLFFGSGTQLSVL.

V and J are TRBV21-1 and TRBJ2-1; the D call of TRBD1 is as the table states it, not checked on the DNA. TRBV21-1 is recorded as a pseudogene. This CDR3 region has 16 residues. In DNA, the CDR3 is TGTGCCAGCAGTCAACAGGGGATCCAGATATACAATGAGCAGTTCTTC. The encoded protein is CASSQQGIQIYNEQFF.

The chain is built from TRBV7-2 and TRBJ2-7; 7 bases agree with TRBD2. The CDR3 contains 16 residues. J gave up 4 bases and V 7 bases, and 16 bases lay outside the gene matches. Per the germline V gene, CDR1 is SGHTA and CDR2 is FQGNSA. For the CDR3, the DNA is TGTGCCAGCACCGTATCCTGGGCCGGGACTACTTACGAGCAGTACTTC. It codes for CASTVSWAGTTYEQYF.

With regard to this clone: Other DNA sequences within the sample encode an identical CDR3. The V and J genes are TRBV9 and TRBJ1-4; D is unresolved. CDR3 length: 15 amino acids. The germline V and J ends were trimmed by 1 base and 7 bases, with 14 bases remaining between them. Germline V gene sequence: CDR1 SGDLS, CDR2 YYNGEE. The CDR3 here is CASSVSGDPLEKLFF. The CDR3 nucleotides read TGTGCCAGCAGCGTATCGGGAGACCCACTTGAAAAACTGTTTTTT.

The V call is TRBV27, the J call TRBJ2-1; 10 nucleotides align to TRBD1. Looked up from germline, CDR1 is MNHEY and CDR2 is SMNVEV (reference sequence). This CDR3 has 15 amino acids. After removal of 4 bases from V and 2 bases from J, the junction contained 2 bases not matched to a gene. The CDR3 spells CASSWDRGPYNEQFF. The CDR3, as DNA: TGTGCCAGCAGTTGGGACAGGGGACCCTACAATGAGCAGTTCTTC.

The CDR3 spells CASIPTGFLGQEQYF. DNA of the CDR3: TGTGCCAGCATCCCGACGGGATTCCTCGGGCAGGAGCAGTACTTC. This chain connects TRBV5-8 to TRBJ2-7; tentative D call: TRBD2 (5 bases). V lost 6 bases and J lost 7, with 23 bases in between. In germline, CDR1 is SGHTS, CDR2 YDEGEE. This CDR3 is built from 15 residues. Full variable domain (missing parts from reference TRBV5-8 and TRBJ2-7): EAGVTQSPTHLIKTRGQQATLRCSPISGHTSVYWYQQALGLGLQFLLWYDEGEERNRGNFPPRFSGRQFPNYSSELNVNALELEDSALYLCASIPTGFLGQEQYFGPGTRLTVT.

The chain employs TRBV27 and TRBJ1-6; the D is unclear. CDR1 is MNHEY and CDR2 is SMNVEV in the germline V gene (reference sequence). V lost 3 bases and J lost 7, with 7 bases in between. This CDR3 is 13 amino acids long. This CDR3 is CASSFALNSPLHF. The CDR3 DNA reads TGTGCCAGCAGTTTCGCACTGAATTCACCCCTCCACTTT.

This chain uses TRBV19 with TRBJ1-4; D perhaps matches TRBD1 (5 bases). The V end was cut by 7 bases, the J end by 3 bases, with 12 bases between. From germline, CDR1 is LNHDA and CDR2 SQIVND (reference sequence). There are 14 residues in the CDR3. The CDR3 bases are TGTGCCAGTAACAACGGACAAGCTAATGAAAAACTGTTTTTT. Amino acid sequence: CASNNGQANEKLFF. The full variable domain, its missing parts supplied by reference TRBV19 and TRBJ1-4, is DGGITQSPKYLFRKEGQNVTLSCEQNLNHDAMYWYRQDPGQGLRLIYYSQIVNDFQKGDIAEGYSVSREKKESFPLTVTSAQKNPTAFYLCASNNGQANEKLFFGSGTQLSVL.

The chain employs TRBV6-1 and TRBJ2-7, with 7 bases lining up with TRBD1. Germline V CDR1 and CDR2: MNHNS, SASEGT. With V trimmed by 4 bases and J by 2 bases, 5 bases remained unmatched. The CDR3 contains 14 residues. The CDR3 nucleotides are TGTGCCAGCAGTGTACAGGGGACCCCCTACGAGCAGTACTTC. Its translation is CASSVQGTPYEQYF.

This rearrangement joins TRBV2 to TRBJ1-2; D is ambiguous. V dropped 1 base and J dropped 7 bases, with 7 bases sitting between them. The CDR3 contains 12 residues. The germline CDR1 and CDR2 sequences are SNHLY and FYNNEI. This CDR3 reads CASSEGHSGYTF. The CDR3 nucleotides are TGTGCCAGCAGTGAAGGACACTCTGGCTACACCTTC. Complete variable domain (other parts from reference TRBV2 and TRBJ1-2): EPEVTQTPSHQVTQMGQEVILRCVPISNHLYFYWYRQILGQKVEFLVSFYNNEISEKSEIFDDQFSVERPDGSNFTLKIRSTKLEDSAMYFCASSEGHSGYTFGSGTRLTVV.

The chain couples TRBV4-2 to TRBJ2-2, with D unresolved. CDR3 length equals 14 residues. V was clipped by 4 bases and J by 3 bases, with 9 bases between them. Germline V gives CDR1 LGHNA, CDR2 YNFKEQ. The CDR3 region has the DNA TGTGCCAGCAGCCGGTGGGCAGACACCGGGGAGCTGTTTTTT. This sequence encodes CASSRWADTGELFF.

This chain joins TRBV6-5 and TRBJ2-5, with D possibly TRBD1 on 6 matching bases. Germline lookup yields CDR1 MNHEY and CDR2 SVGAGI. V was cut by 2 bases and J by 4 bases, with 11 bases left in between. The CDR3 has 14 amino acids. The CDR3 DNA sequence: TGTGCCAGCAGTTACCCCGGACAGCCAGAGACCCAGTACTTC. Translating it yields CASSYPGQPETQYF.

The chain combines TRBV5-4 with TRBJ2-1; 8 bases map to TRBD2. Germline V lookup: CDR1 SGHNT, CDR2 YYREEE (reference sequence). The CDR3 is made up of 13 amino acids. Unmatched junction bases numbered 7, after V lost 0 bases and J lost 14 bases. CDR3: CASSLAGGGREFF. The CDR3 bases are TGTGCCAGCAGCTTGGCGGGGGGGGGCAGGGAGTTCTTC.

Here the CDR3 reads CAWSVLGNEQFF. The DNA of the CDR3 is TGTGCCTGGAGTGTACTAGGTAATGAGCAGTTCTTC. This chain uses TRBV30 with TRBJ2-1; TRBD2 might be the D (5 bases). Trimming cost V 0 bases and J 7 bases, with 7 bases left between them. The V gene's germline CDR1 is GTSNPN and CDR2 SVGIG (reference sequence). This CDR3 contains 12 residues.

The chain joins TRBV15 to TRBJ2-7, with 10 bases that match TRBD2. V lost 0 bases, J lost 5 bases, and 7 bases stayed unmatched. CDR3 length equals 16 residues. The germline CDR1 and CDR2 sequences are LNHNV and YYDKDF (reference sequence). The CDR3 protein is CATSRDQLAGSNEQYF. CDR3 nucleotides: TGTGCCACCAGCAGAGATCAACTAGCGGGAAGCAACGAGCAGTACTTC.

The CDR3 sequence: CASSLAGSTGELFF. CDR3 DNA: TGCGCCAGCAGCTTGGCAGGGTCCACCGGGGAGCTGTTTTTT. The gene calls are TRBV5-1 and TRBJ2-2; possible D gene TRBD1, 5 bases. The CDR3 has 14 residues. The V gene's germline CDR1 is SGHRS and CDR2 YFSETQ. V lost 0 bases and J lost 4, with 7 bases in between.

The genes are TRBV28 and TRBJ2-7, with D perhaps TRBD1 (6 bases). CDR3 length equals 14 residues. CDR1 is MDHEN, CDR2 SYDVKM, per germline. V was cut by 2 bases and J by 4 bases, with 12 bases left in between. The CDR3 loop is CASSLPGTTYEQYF. The CDR3 DNA reads TGTGCCAGCAGTTTACCCGGGACAACTTACGAGCAGTACTTC.

The chain has TRBV19 and TRBJ2-1; D is possibly TRBD1 (5 bases). The CDR3 is 19 amino acids. Germline CDR1 LNHDA, CDR2 SQIVND (reference sequence). V lost 3 bases and J 5 bases, leaving 26 bases between the germline ends. DNA of the CDR3: TGTGCCAGTAGTATCAGAGGCCGCAGGGCCCTTACTGGGGACAATGAGCAGTTCTTC. Its protein product is CASSIRGRRALTGDNEQFF.

The rearrangement uses TRBV29-1 and TRBJ2-7, with 7 nucleotides matching TRBD1. Germline V CDR1 and CDR2: SQVTM, ANQGSEA. With V trimmed by 5 bases and J by 0 bases, 7 bases remained unmatched. The CDR3 extends over 14 amino acids. Here the CDR3 reads CSVLTGSSSYEQYF. Here the CDR3 DNA reads TGCAGCGTTCTGACAGGGTCTAGCTCCTACGAGCAGTACTTC.

The chain has TRBV30 and TRBJ2-1, with 8 bases matching TRBD2. Looked up from germline, CDR1 is GTSNPN and CDR2 is SVGIG (reference sequence). The V segment lost 4 bases and the J segment 4 bases; nucleotides outside the gene matches: 6. The CDR3 has 14 amino acids. DNA for the CDR3: TGTGCCTGGACCGGGACTAGTAAATACAATGAGCAGTTCTTC. Its protein is CAWTGTSKYNEQFF.

J is TRBJ2-7 and V is TRBV9; possibly TRBD2 for D (6 bases). Germline V gene data show CDR1 as SGDLS and CDR2 as YYNGEE. The CDR3 extends over 15 amino acids. V was cut by 1 base and J by 4 bases, with 15 bases left in between. This chain's CDR3 is CASSVKSGVIYEQYF. The CDR3 DNA follows: TGTGCCAGCAGCGTAAAGTCGGGAGTGATATACGAGCAGTACTTC.

The chain carries TRBV19 and TRBJ2-5, with D uncertain. V lost 8 bases to trimming and J lost 2 bases, with 9 bases between them. The germline V gene has CDR1 LNHDA and CDR2 SQIVND (reference sequence). The CDR3 is 12 residues long. In DNA, the CDR3 is TGTGCCAGTTCCGCAGTACAAGAGACCCAGTACTTC. It encodes CASSAVQETQYF. Based on the CDR3 plus reference TRBV19 and TRBJ2-5, the full variable domain is DGGITQSPKYLFRKEGQNVTLSCEQNLNHDAMYWYRQDPGQGLRLIYYSQIVNDFQKGDIAEGYSVSREKKESFPLTVTSAQKNPTAFYLCASSAVQETQYFGPGTRLLVL.

V usage is TRBV6-1 and J usage is TRBJ1-5; TRBD1 matches 10 bases. The germline gives CDR1 MNHNS, CDR2 SASEGT. J gave up 5 bases and V 7 bases, and 8 bases lay outside the gene matches. The CDR3 is 15 amino acids. For the CDR3, the DNA is TGTGCCAGCATAGAAGGACAGGGGGGCTATCAGCCCCAGCATTTT. It codes for CASIEGQGGYQPQHF.

The gene calls are TRBV27 and TRBJ2-7; D is undetermined. The CDR3 loop spans 12 amino acids. The V gene lost 3 bases and the J gene lost 0 bases, with 3 bases spanning the gap. Germline lookup yields CDR1 MNHEY and CDR2 SMNVEV (reference sequence). CDR3 loop: CASSLSSYEQYF. The CDR3 DNA reads as TGTGCCAGCAGTTTGAGCTCCTACGAGCAGTACTTC.